Below, 27 T cell receptor beta chains from the same sample are listed, as sequenced in a study of shared clonotypes between healthy human individuals. Sequencing used immunoSEQ multiplex PCR; TCRdb keeps in-frame clones, though not all of them. The table records some 900,000 clones, around three quarters of them present only once. Sample: memory CD4+ T cells sorted from blood. Specified subset: CD45RA-negative fraction. These receptors were collected from a man aged 18 to 29 in good health.

This chain joins TRBV10-3 and TRBJ2-7, with 8 positions matching TRBD2. CDR1 and CDR2 (germline): ENHRY, SYGVKD. The CDR3 covers 15 residues. Germline trimming cut 3 bases from V and 2 bases from J; bases unmatched to any gene: 6. In nucleotides, the CDR3 is TGTGCCATCAGTGAATCTGGACTAGCCGCCTACGAGCAGTACTTC. Its translation: CAISESGLAAYEQYF.

This chain uses TRBV28 with TRBJ2-4; 8 nucleotides line up with TRBD2. The CDR3 length is 13 residues. The trim removed 5 bases at V and 6 bases at J, leaving 3 bases unmatched. Germline V gene lookup returns CDR1 MDHEN and CDR2 SYDVKM. The CDR3 DNA is TGTGCCAGCAGTCCCAGCGGGGGAAACATTCAGTACTTC. Translating it yields CASSPSGGNIQYF.

Worth noting for this clone: The sample contains more than one DNA sequence encoding this CDR3. The rearrangement links TRBV27 to TRBJ1-2; D uncertain. V was shortened by 3 bases and J by 2 bases, with 7 bases between the two germline ends. There are 13 residues in the CDR3. CDR1 is MNHEY and CDR2 is SMNVEV in the germline V gene (reference sequence). CDR3: CASSLKGNYGYTF. CDR3 coding DNA: TGTGCCAGCAGTTTGAAGGGCAACTATGGCTACACCTTC.

This clone was observed once. This chain joins TRBV7-6 and TRBJ2-3; no clear D gene. The CDR3 sequence is 16 residues long. V gave up 5 bases and J gave up 2 bases, with 17 bases separating them. Germline-derived CDR1 and CDR2 are SGHVS and FNYEAQ. Here the CDR3 reads CASSQLRPAFTDTQYF. CDR3 bases: TGTGCCAGCAGCCAACTCCGGCCAGCCTTCACAGATACGCAGTATTTT.

This clone has only a few counts. This chain links TRBV7-2 with TRBJ1-2; D is unresolved. Per the germline V gene, CDR1 is SGHTA and CDR2 is FQGNSA. CDR3 length: 13 residues. Between the trimmed V and J ends, which lost 5 bases and 8 bases, there was a span of 15 bases. For the CDR3, the DNA is TGTGCCAGCAGCACCTACAAGGGTATAGGCTACACCTTC. This translates into CASSTYKGIGYTF.

This chain connects TRBV14 to TRBJ2-7, with TRBD1 matching over 10 bases. CDR3 size: 14 residues. The germline gives CDR1 SGHDN, CDR2 FVKESK. Trimming took 4 bases from V and 2 from J; bases not matched to a gene: 2. The CDR3 spells CASSRDRGAYEQYF. The CDR3 DNA reads as TGTGCCAGCAGCCGGGACAGGGGAGCCTACGAGCAGTACTTC.

This chain uses TRBV11-1 with TRBJ1-3; D gene unclear. V lost 1 base and J 4 bases, leaving 11 bases between the germline ends. The germline V gene encodes CDR1 SGHAT and CDR2 FQDESV (reference sequence). The CDR3 runs to 15 residues. CDR3 DNA: TGTGCCAGCAGCTTAGACGGCAGCCTCGGAAACACCATATATTTT. Its translation is CASSLDGSLGNTIYF.

In regard to this clone: The identical CDR3 is also encoded by other nucleotide sequences in the sample. V is TRBV18 and J is TRBJ2-7; D assignment may be TRBD1 or TRBD2 (5 bases each). Trimming cost V 4 bases and J 7 bases, with 11 bases left between them. This CDR3 is 12 amino acids long. The germline CDR1 and CDR2 sequences are KGHSH and LQKENI. This CDR3 reads CASSQGSGEQYF. The CDR3 nucleotides are TGTGCCAGCTCACAGGGGTCGGGAGAGCAGTACTTC.

The rearrangement joins TRBV9 to TRBJ1-3; maybe TRBD1 (5 bases). The CDR3 is 14 amino acids. Germline-derived CDR1 and CDR2 are SGDLS and YYNGEE. Trimming stripped 3 bases from V and 3 bases from J, with 10 bases between. The CDR3 DNA sequence: TGTGCCAGCAGCGCCCGGGACGGTGGAAACACCATATATTTT. Its translation: CASSARDGGNTIYF.

A few counts support this clone. The CDR3: CAWSIGEKLFF. The CDR3, as DNA: TGTGCCTGGAGTATCGGGGAAAAACTGTTTTTT. The chain couples TRBV30 to TRBJ1-4; D gene unclear. This CDR3 comprises 11 residues. Germline CDR1 reads GTSNPN; CDR2 reads SVGIG (reference sequence). V was clipped by 2 bases and J by 8 bases, with 6 bases between them.

V and J are TRBV6-1 and TRBJ1-1, with D maybe TRBD1 (6 bases). This CDR3 is 14 amino acids long. With 2 bases removed from V and 5 bases from J, the gap between germline ends came to 12 bases. Per the germline V gene, CDR1 is MNHNS and CDR2 is SASEGT. The CDR3 sequence: CASSEITGRTEAFF. CDR3 nucleotides: TGTGCCAGCAGTGAAATCACAGGGAGGACTGAAGCTTTCTTT.

The chain recombines TRBV20-1 with TRBJ2-3; 11 nucleotides match TRBD2. Germline V gene data show CDR1 as DFQATT and CDR2 as SNEGSKA (reference sequence). V lost 6 bases to trimming and J lost 11 bases; unmatched junction nucleotides: 4. There are 11 residues in the CDR3. The CDR3 DNA sequence: TGCAGTGCAAAAACTAGCGGGGGGCAGTATTTT. Translating gives CSAKTSGGQYF.

This chain links TRBV7-8 with TRBJ2-1, with TRBD2 matching over 13 bases. The CDR3 is made up of 17 amino acids. Germline trimming cut 0 bases from V and 4 bases from J; bases unmatched to any gene: 3. In germline, CDR1 is SGHVS, CDR2 FQNEAQ. The DNA for the CDR3 is TGTGCCAGCAGCTTAGCAGCGACTAGCGGGGGGTACAATGAGCAGTTCTTC. It translates to CASSLAATSGGYNEQFF.

The rearrangement links TRBV2 to TRBJ1-1; perhaps TRBD1 as D (5 bases). Germline assignment: CDR1 SNHLY and CDR2 FYNNEI. The V and J ends lost 3 bases and 3 bases respectively, with 14 bases between them. This CDR3 is built from 15 residues. This CDR3 reads CASSDLGGIYTEAFF. CDR3 in DNA: TGTGCCAGCAGTGACTTGGGGGGGATTTACACTGAAGCTTTCTTT. Filled out from reference TRBV2 and TRBJ1-1, the complete variable domain reads EPEVTQTPSHQVTQMGQEVILRCVPISNHLYFYWYRQILGQKVEFLVSFYNNEISEKSEIFDDQFSVERPDGSNFTLKIRSTKLEDSAMYFCASSDLGGIYTEAFFGQGTRLTVV.

On this clone: Other DNA sequences within the sample encode an identical CDR3. The genes are TRBV7-2 and TRBJ2-3, with D unresolved. This CDR3 has 13 residues. CDR1 is SGHTA, CDR2 FQGNSA, per germline. The ends were cut back, 0 bases at V and 3 bases at J, with 4 bases in the middle. In nucleotides, the CDR3 is TGTGCCAGCAGCTTAGCCTCTACAGATACGCAGTATTTT. Encoded protein: CASSLASTDTQYF. Complete variable domain (other parts from reference TRBV7-2 and TRBJ2-3): GAGVSQSPSNKVTEKGKDVELRCDPISGHTALYWYRQSLGQGLEFLIYFQGNSAPDKSGLPSDRFSAERTGGSVSTLTIQRTQQEDSAVYLCASSLASTDTQYFGPGTRLTVL.

The rearrangement joins TRBV9 to TRBJ2-2; D may be TRBD1 or TRBD2 (5 bases each). This CDR3 has 15 residues. Looked up from germline, CDR1 is SGDLS and CDR2 is YYNGEE. Trimming stripped 2 bases from V and 7 bases from J, with 15 bases between. The CDR3 sequence: CASSVPSSGRGELFF. The CDR3, as DNA: TGTGCCAGCAGCGTCCCTTCTTCGGGGCGCGGGGAGCTGTTTTTT.

The chain carries TRBV29-1 and TRBJ2-5, with 9 positions matching TRBD1. This CDR3 region has 13 residues. V was clipped by 7 bases and J by 7 bases; unmatched bases: 10. CDR1 and CDR2 from the germline V gene are SQVTM and ANQGSEA. The chain's CDR3 is CSASLGGQGTQYF. CDR3 bases: TGCAGCGCGTCATTGGGGGGACAGGGGACCCAGTACTTC.

This clone was detected many times. The rearrangement uses TRBV13 and TRBJ2-5, with 7 bases lining up with TRBD1. V was clipped by 5 bases and J by 5 bases; unmatched bases: 11. Germline values: CDR1 PRHDT, CDR2 FYEKMQ (reference sequence). This CDR3 spans 15 amino acids. CDR3 region: CASSRLDRDAETQYF. CDR3 DNA: TGTGCCAGCAGCCGCCTCGACAGGGATGCTGAGACCCAGTACTTC. Based on the CDR3 plus reference TRBV13 and TRBJ2-5, the full variable domain is AAGVIQSPRHLIKEKRETATLKCYPIPRHDTVYWYQQGPGQDPQFLISFYEKMQSDKGSIPDRFSAQQFSDYHSELNMSSLELGDSALYFCASSRLDRDAETQYFGPGTRLLVL.

The chain joins TRBV5-4 to TRBJ2-7; D is possibly TRBD1 (6 bases). This CDR3 has 15 residues. Deletions cut 2 bases from V and 0 bases from J, with 12 bases between. Germline CDR1 is SGHNT and CDR2 is YYREEE (reference sequence). CDR3 residues: CASSLGGKSSYEQYF. As DNA, the CDR3 is TGTGCCAGCAGCTTAGGGGGAAAAAGCTCCTACGAGCAGTACTTC.

The chain is built from TRBV5-1 and TRBJ2-2; TRBD1 agrees at 9 bases. V trimming: 3 bases; J trimming: 3 bases; junction bases outside the gene matches: 3. Germline values: CDR1 SGHRS, CDR2 YFSETQ. The CDR3 loop spans 15 amino acids. The CDR3 spells CASSSRTGDTGELFF. CDR3 DNA: TGCGCCAGCAGCTCTAGGACAGGGGACACCGGGGAGCTGTTTTTT.

This chain links TRBV5-1 with TRBJ1-1; D ambiguous. The CDR3 spans 14 residues. The germline CDR1 and CDR2 sequences are SGHRS and YFSETQ. The V end was cut by 2 bases, the J end by 1 base, with 9 bases between. CDR3 nucleotides: TGCGCCAGCAGCTTACCGGGCCCGAACACTGAAGCTTTCTTT. Its translation is CASSLPGPNTEAFF.

Concerning this clone: Other DNA sequences within the sample encode an identical CDR3. This chain links TRBV2 with TRBJ1-3; D gene ambiguous. Germline V lookup: CDR1 SNHLY, CDR2 FYNNEI. The V end was cut by 6 bases, the J end by 3 bases, with 6 bases between. This CDR3 comprises 12 residues. Here the CDR3 reads CASRVGGNTIYF. DNA for the CDR3: TGTGCCAGCAGGGTTGGTGGAAACACCATATATTTT. The variable domain in full, with the rest retrieved from reference TRBV2 and TRBJ1-3, is EPEVTQTPSHQVTQMGQEVILRCVPISNHLYFYWYRQILGQKVEFLVSFYNNEISEKSEIFDDQFSVERPDGSNFTLKIRSTKLEDSAMYFCASRVGGNTIYFGEGSWLTVV.

The chain combines TRBV25-1 with TRBJ2-2, with TRBD1 as a possible D gene (5 bases). Germline CDR1 MGHDK, CDR2 SYGVNS. V lost 5 bases and J 5 bases, leaving 6 bases between the germline ends. This CDR3 region has 12 residues. The CDR3 bases are TGTGCCAGCAGTAGACAGACCGGGGAGCTGTTTTTT. This sequence encodes CASSRQTGELFF.

The chain combines TRBV5-4 with TRBJ2-3; tentatively, D is TRBD2 (5 bases). CDR1 is SGHNT, CDR2 YYREEE, per germline (reference sequence). The ends were cut back, 4 bases at V and 0 bases at J, with 15 bases in the middle. The CDR3 has 16 residues. The CDR3 bases are TGTGCCAGCAGCGTGGCCGGGGTACCTAGCACAGATACGCAGTATTTT. Amino acids: CASSVAGVPSTDTQYF.

The CDR3 DNA reads TGTGCCAGCAGCTTAGATCTTGGATCGGGGCAGCCCCAGCATTTT. Protein sequence: CASSLDLGSGQPQHF. This sequence joins TRBV11-2 and TRBJ1-5; D call uncertain. Looked up from germline, CDR1 is SGHAT and CDR2 is FQNNGV. V was clipped by 0 bases and J by 7 bases, with 13 bases between them. The CDR3 totals 15 residues.

This clone was detected only a few times. V is TRBV7-2 and J is TRBJ2-7; no firm D call. Deletions cut 6 bases from V and 2 bases from J, with 11 bases between. The CDR3 sequence is 13 residues long. CDR1 and CDR2 (germline): SGHTA, FQGNSA. The CDR3 protein is CASSSEFAYEQYF. In nucleotides, the CDR3 is TGTGCCAGCAGTTCGGAGTTCGCCTACGAGCAGTACTTC.

This clone was observed a handful of times. Additional DNA sequences in this sample encode the identical CDR3. V gene TRBV4-1 combines with J gene TRBJ2-7, with 11 bases that match TRBD2. The CDR3 is 16 residues long. Unmatched junction bases numbered 4, after V lost 1 base and J lost 2 bases. Germline loops: CDR1 MGHRA, CDR2 YSYEKL. CDR3 loop: CASSQGLAGGTYEQYF. The CDR3 nucleotides read TGCGCCAGCAGCCAAGGGCTAGCGGGGGGTACCTACGAGCAGTACTTC.